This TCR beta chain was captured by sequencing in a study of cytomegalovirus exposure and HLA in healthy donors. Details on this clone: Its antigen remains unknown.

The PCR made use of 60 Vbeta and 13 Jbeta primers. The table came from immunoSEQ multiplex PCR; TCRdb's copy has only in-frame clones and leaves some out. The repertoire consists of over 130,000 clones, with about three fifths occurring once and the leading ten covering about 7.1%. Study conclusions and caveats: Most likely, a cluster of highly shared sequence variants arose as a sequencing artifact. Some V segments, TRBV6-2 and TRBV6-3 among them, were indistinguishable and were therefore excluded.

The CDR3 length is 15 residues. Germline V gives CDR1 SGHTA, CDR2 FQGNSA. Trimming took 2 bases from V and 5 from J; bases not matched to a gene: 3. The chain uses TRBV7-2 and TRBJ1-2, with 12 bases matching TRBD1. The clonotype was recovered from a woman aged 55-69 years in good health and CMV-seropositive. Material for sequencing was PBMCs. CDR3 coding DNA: TGTGCCAGCAGCTTAAGGGACAGGGGGCCTTATGGCTACACCTTC. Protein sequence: CASSLRDRGPYGYTF.